The TCR beta chain described here comes from a study of cytomegalovirus exposure and HLA in healthy donors. Study results and limitations: For most TCR sequences rarity was the rule, although some public TCRs occurred in many donors.

Of note for this clone: The antigen is unknown.

Researchers ran the PCR with 60 Vbeta and 13 Jbeta primers. Some clones are missing from TCRdb's copy, which holds only in-frame ones; the method was immunoSEQ multiplex PCR. The sample consists of fewer than 140,000 clones, 70% to 80% of them appearing once. The V gene's germline CDR1 is SGHNT and CDR2 YENEEA. The CDR3 spans 14 residues. Between the trimmed V and J ends, which lost 5 bases and 2 bases, there was a span of 11 bases. The sequenced sample consisted of PBMCs. The source of this sequence is a man in his 60s in good health and CMV-seronegative. The J gene is TRBJ2-3, the V gene TRBV11-3, with D possibly matching TRBD2 (7 bases). DNA of the CDR3: TGTGCCAGCAGCGGGGGGGGCTCCACAGATACGCAGTATTTT. Translated, it gives CASSGGGSTDTQYF.